This is a list of T cell receptor beta chains from one sample in a study of CD8 T cells in ankylosing spondylitis. TCRdb ran MiXCR on the 5' RACE reads and lists one entry per CDR3 protein. The table lists about 140,000 distinct CDR3 sequences, 7% to 10% of them singletons, with roughly 8% in the top ten. The sequencing sample was made of synovial fluid, either unsorted or a sorted T cell fraction (not recorded which). The receptors originated from a male donor with ankylosing spondylitis. CDR3s leave out the opening cysteine and the closing phenylalanine or tryptophan. D genes are given only for firm matches.

CDR3 length | V gene | D gene | CDR3 protein
12 | TRBV19 | NA | ASSGQGNIYGYT
15 | TRBV12-3/TRBV12-4 | NA | ASISVWGANRSDTQY
14 | TRBV10-3 | TRBD1 | AISDQVTGGGQPQH
14 | TRBV6-5 | NA | ASSYWAGMGTDTQY
13 | TRBV4-2 | NA | ASSPGDALTDTQY
14 | TRBV6-2/TRBV6-3 | NA | ASNLRGGTGANVLT
12 | TRBV4-1 | TRBD1 | ASSPAQGNSPLH
13 | TRBV18 | TRBD1 | AISPRAGGDTEAF
11 | TRBV20-1 | TRBD1 | SDSPHRQGEAF
10 | TRBV7-2 | NA | ASSPKGQGVH
11 | TRBV11-1 | TRBD1 | ASSWDSFSPLH
15 | TRBV25-1 | NA | ASSEWGLVPNSDTQY
13 | TRBV6-4 | TRBD1 | ASSAGTGGYNEQF
11 | TRBV5-4 | NA | ASSPDVNYGYT
11 | TRBV18 | NA | ASSPTNNQPQH
11 | TRBV7-2 | NA | ASSLLVPGELF
15 | TRBV20-1 | NA | SARGRDRGLPDTEAF
12 | TRBV6-1 | NA | ASRPGQRNTEAF
14 | TRBV6-1 | TRBD1 | ASSASGGQAEYGYT
14 | TRBV20-1 | TRBD1 | SASWAGGVGVNEQF
12 | TRBV6-2/TRBV6-3 | NA | ASSQQGETGELF
13 | TRBV11-2 | NA | ASSLVGDSTDTQY
12 | TRBV15 | TRBD1 | ATSRGDSYNEQF
11 | TRBV5-1 | NA | ASSLLPDYEQY
10 | TRBV7-9 | NA | ASSLVGGDQY
13 | TRBV7-9 | TRBD2 | ASSLGGGATDTQY
15 | TRBV11-1 | TRBD1 | ASSFGQGGKVNTEAF
11 | TRBV10-3 | TRBD2 | AIRPLAGQTQY
10 | TRBV29-1 | NA | SVTESTDTQY
13 | TRBV28 | NA | ASMLLAGSNQPQH
15 | TRBV20-1 | TRBD2 | SARSSGVRRGTDTQY
15 | TRBV5-1 | NA | ASSLAVGVFRTDTQY
11 | TRBV7-2 | NA | ASSQDSYQPQH
13 | TRBV7-2 | TRBD2 | ASSLGGRIGNEQF
11 | TRBV15 | NA | ATSVYSNQPQH
15 | TRBV4-3 | NA | ASSHYYAGIGLETQY
12 | TRBV10-3 | NA | AISGGGVDQPQH
11 | TRBV6-4 | NA | ASSERDHGELF
11 | TRBV18 | NA | ASSPLIEDGYT
12 | TRBV12-3/TRBV12-4 | NA | ASSFGGSKETQY
13 | TRBV20-1 | NA | SARDPTPSNQPQH
14 | TRBV18 | NA | ATSRLAMSTYNEQF
16 | TRBV11-2 | TRBD2 | ASSLKALASGITDTQY
10 | TRBV6-2/TRBV6-3 | NA | ASSQQGYEQY
13 | TRBV5-1 | NA | ASSLQDPGGTEAF
13 | TRBV20-1 | TRBD1 | SALRQGGKDYGYT
12 | TRBV5-1 | TRBD1 | ASSQDRADTEAF
14 | TRBV4-3 | NA | ASSQDWSSGANVLT
10 | TRBV12-3/TRBV12-4 | NA | ASSLQGTEAF
11 | TRBV27 | TRBD1 | ATPTGANSPLH
12 | TRBV5-1 | NA | ASSLLGDWEKLF
13 | TRBV7-9 | NA | ASSLDREEDQPQH
15 | TRBV2 | TRBD1 | ASSGRDSSVYDTEAF
12 | TRBV4-3 | NA | ASSAALIRGGYT
11 | TRBV5-1 | TRBD2 | ASGREATYEQY